The 13 T cell receptor beta chains given below trace back to one sample, sequenced in a study of control samples from healthy donors and cancer patients. Measured with immunoSEQ multiplex PCR; TCRdb has only the in-frame clones, and not every one. The sample yields 200,000 or so clones, around 94% seen once. Specimen: blood. The origin of the receptors is a middle-aged man in good health.

The chain recombines TRBV15 with TRBJ1-5; perhaps TRBD1 as D (5 bases). Germline V lookup: CDR1 LNHNV, CDR2 YYDKDF (reference sequence). The CDR3 length is 15 residues. Trimming left V 3 bases short and J 0 bases short, with 9 bases between. In DNA, the CDR3 is TGTGCCACCAGCAGCCGACAGCTTAGCAATCAGCCCCAGCATTTT. Translating gives CATSSRQLSNQPQHF.

This chain uses TRBV5-1 with TRBJ2-1, with 8 bases matching TRBD2. The CDR3 is 17 residues long. The ends lost 5 bases at V and 4 bases at J; junction bases unmatched: 14. CDR1 and CDR2 from the germline V gene are SGHRS and YFSETQ. As DNA, the CDR3 is TGCGCCAGCAGGACTACCGGGGGGGCTAGCCCATACAATGAGCAGTTCTTC. Translating it yields CASRTTGGASPYNEQFF. The full variable domain, its missing parts supplied by reference TRBV5-1 and TRBJ2-1, is KAGVTQTPRYLIKTRGQQVTLSCSPISGHRSVSWYQQTPGQGLQFLFEYFSETQRNKGNFPGRFSGRQFSNSRSEMNVSTLELGDSALYLCASRTTGGASPYNEQFFGPGTRLTVL.

CDR3 in amino acids: CASSTRTGLEKLFF. In DNA, the CDR3 is TGTGCCAGCAGTACTAGGACCGGGTTGGAAAAACTGTTTTTT. This chain joins TRBV6-5 and TRBJ1-4; no firm D call. Germline CDR1 MNHEY, CDR2 SVGAGI. V dropped 5 bases and J dropped 8 bases, with 15 bases sitting between them. This CDR3 is 14 amino acids long.

The chain joins TRBV3-1 (or the pseudogene TRBV3-2) to TRBJ1-1; D remains ambiguous. V dropped 0 bases and J dropped 3 bases, with 11 bases sitting between them. The CDR3 consists of 15 residues. Germline V gives CDR1 LGHDT, CDR2 YNNKEL (reference sequence). The CDR3 is CASSQDQAEHTEAFF. As DNA, the CDR3 is TGTGCCAGCAGCCAAGATCAGGCAGAGCACACTGAAGCTTTCTTT.

The rearrangement links TRBV7-9 to TRBJ1-2; 8 bases are shared with TRBD1. Trimming at V came to 7 bases and at J to 1 base, leaving 11 bases not matched to a gene. The germline V gene encodes CDR1 SEHNR and CDR2 FQNEAQ (reference sequence). CDR3 length: 16 residues. DNA of the CDR3: TGTGCCAGCACCGGGACAGGCGACTTTCTTAACTATGGCTACACCTTC. Protein: CASTGTGDFLNYGYTF.

The chain links TRBV27 to TRBJ1-3; no clear D gene. This CDR3 region has 14 residues. Per the germline V gene, CDR1 is MNHEY and CDR2 is SMNVEV (reference sequence). Trimming cost V 7 bases and J 0 bases, with 10 bases left between them. This CDR3 is CASTTGHSGNTIYF. The CDR3 DNA follows: TGTGCCAGCACCACGGGCCACTCTGGAAACACCATATATTTT.

This chain links TRBV2 with TRBJ2-7; D might be TRBD1 or TRBD2, each matching 5 bases. The CDR3 is 14 residues long. V dropped 5 bases and J dropped 0 bases, with 11 bases sitting between them. Germline V lookup: CDR1 SNHLY, CDR2 FYNNEI. The CDR3 DNA reads as TGTGCCAGCAGTTGGGACCTGAGCTCCTACGAGCAGTACTTC. It encodes CASSWDLSSYEQYF. Filled out from reference TRBV2 and TRBJ2-7, the complete variable domain reads EPEVTQTPSHQVTQMGQEVILRCVPISNHLYFYWYRQILGQKVEFLVSFYNNEISEKSEIFDDQFSVERPDGSNFTLKIRSTKLEDSAMYFCASSWDLSSYEQYFGPGTRLTVT.

This chain joins TRBV6-4 and TRBJ1-3; 9 bases map to TRBD1. Unmatched junction bases numbered 10, after V lost 11 bases and J lost 5 bases. Germline CDR1 and CDR2: MRHNA and SNTAGT. The CDR3 contains 14 residues. The CDR3 loop is CAGWTGAQRNTIYF. The CDR3 bases are TGTGCCGGTTGGACAGGGGCCCAAAGAAACACCATATATTTT.

The chain has TRBV18 and TRBJ1-3; TRBD1 might be the D (5 bases). The CDR3 has 16 residues. From germline, CDR1 is KGHSH and CDR2 LQKENI. Trimming left V 3 bases short and J 8 bases short, with 20 bases between. The CDR3: CASSPQLAVEGDTIYF. CDR3 coding DNA: TGTGCCAGCTCACCCCAGTTGGCGGTTGAAGGGGACACCATATATTTT.

The CDR3 sequence: CASSSPPSQETQYF. The CDR3 DNA sequence: TGTGCCAGCAGCTCCCCCCCATCCCAAGAGACCCAGTACTTC. V gene TRBV7-9 combines with J gene TRBJ2-5; D unclear. The CDR3 loop spans 14 amino acids. From germline, CDR1 is SEHNR and CDR2 FQNEAQ (reference sequence). V was pared by 4 bases and J by 1 base, with 10 bases between.

The chain combines TRBV6-5 with TRBJ2-2; 8 bases fit TRBD2. The length of the CDR3 is 12 residues. V lost 10 bases and J lost 8; bases outside the gene matches: 6. Germline-derived CDR1 and CDR2 are MNHEY and SVGAGI. The CDR3 DNA reads as TGTGCCACCGGGGGGGCCAGGGGGGAGCTGTTTTTT. The encoded protein is CATGGARGELFF.

This chain joins TRBV5-6 and TRBJ2-3, with TRBD2 as a possible D gene (5 bases). V was shortened by 3 bases and J by 3 bases, with 20 bases between the two germline ends. The germline V gene has CDR1 SGHDT and CDR2 YYEEEE. The CDR3 is 17 amino acids. CDR3 coding DNA: TGTGCCAGCAGCTCTGAGGGCGGCACGAAAATTACAGATACGCAGTATTTT. This encodes CASSSEGGTKITDTQYF.

The J gene is TRBJ1-5, the V gene TRBV5-5, with D possibly matching TRBD1 (5 bases). Between the trimmed V and J ends, which lost 0 bases and 3 bases, there was a span of 7 bases. This CDR3 has 14 residues. Per germline, CDR1 SGHKS and CDR2 YYEKEE (reference sequence). CDR3 DNA sequence: TGTGCCAGCAGCTTGGACAGGATCAATCAGCCCCAGCATTTT. Encoded protein: CASSLDRINQPQHF.